The rows below give T cell receptor beta chains drawn from one sample of a study of blood T cell repertoires in COVID-19. Sequenced by immunoSEQ multiplex PCR; TCRdb stores in-frame clones only, minus some. The table shows 300,000 to 400,000 clones, with 80% to 90% occurring only once. The sequenced sample was peripheral blood. These receptors originate from a man aged 30 to 39 with COVID-19, enrolled during active disease. The CDR3 runs from the conserved cysteine through the conserved F or W. The D gene is left open where the match is weak. Not every row has a clone size; where given, it reads once, few, many or a size class.

>TRBV4-1|TRBD2|.|TRBJ2-3
CASSQRGAGLAAEGPRTDTQYF
TGCGCCAGCAGCCAAAGGGGAGCGGGACTAGCGGCGGAGGGACCAAGGACAGATACGCAGTATTTT
>TRBV28|TRBD1|.|TRBJ1-5
CASSTGTGPRGQPQHF
TGTGCCAGCAGCACCGGGACAGGGCCTCGTGGTCAGCCCCAGCATTTT
>TRBV6-5|TRBD1|.|TRBJ1-1
CASSWTGVNTEAFF
TGTGCCAGCAGCTGGACAGGGGTGAACACTGAAGCTTTCTTT
>TRBV7-9|TRBD1|.|TRBJ2-2
CASSFQGAGELFF
TGTGCCAGCAGCTTCCAGGGGGCCGGGGAGCTGTTTTTT
>TRBV7-2|.|.|TRBJ1-1
CASSAQKSKAFF
TGTGCCAGCAGCGCACAGAAATCTAAAGCTTTCTTT
>TRBV6-2/TRBV6-3|.|.|TRBJ2-1
CASSSSPDITRGHEQFF
TGTGCCAGCAGTTCCTCCCCCGATATTACTAGAGGTCATGAGCAGTTCTTC
>TRBV30|.|.|TRBJ2-3
CAWSAGADTQYF
TGTGCCTGGAGTGCAGGCGCAGATACGCAGTATTTT
>TRBV28|TRBD1|.|TRBJ1-6
CASSSPQGQRRNSPLHF
TGTGCCAGCAGTTCCCCGCAGGGACAGAGGAGGAATTCACCCCTCCACTTT
>TRBV11-2|.|few|TRBJ1-2
CASSLGQSLRGYTF
TGTGCCAGCAGCTTAGGACAATCTCTACGGGGCTACACCTTC
>TRBV24-1|TRBD1|.|TRBJ1-3
CATSDFWGQSSGNTIYF
TGTGCCACCAGTGATTTTTGGGGACAGAGCTCTGGAAACACCATATATTTT
>TRBV18|TRBD1|once|TRBJ1-4
CASSPLNQGAREKLFF
TGTGCCAGCTCACCCCTAAACCAGGGGGCTCGTGAAAAACTGTTTTTT
>TRBV5-4|.|.|TRBJ2-2
CASSLGLTSNTGELFF
TGTGCCAGCAGCCTAGGACTGACGTCGAACACCGGGGAGCTGTTTTTT
>TRBV9|TRBD1|.|TRBJ2-5
CASSVSGGYEETQYF
TGTGCCAGCAGCGTTTCAGGGGGCTACGAAGAGACCCAGTACTTC
>TRBV5-5|.|.|TRBJ2-7
CASSQPDSYEQYF
TGTGCCAGCAGCCAACCCGACTCTTACGAGCAGTACTTC
>TRBV4-3|.|.|TRBJ1-1
CASSQEGERNEAFF
TGCGCCAGCAGCCAAGAGGGAGAAAGAAATGAAGCTTTCTTT
>TRBV6-5|TRBD1|.|TRBJ1-1
CASSYGGQGITEAFF
TGTGCCAGCAGTTACGGGGGACAGGGCATAACTGAAGCTTTCTTT